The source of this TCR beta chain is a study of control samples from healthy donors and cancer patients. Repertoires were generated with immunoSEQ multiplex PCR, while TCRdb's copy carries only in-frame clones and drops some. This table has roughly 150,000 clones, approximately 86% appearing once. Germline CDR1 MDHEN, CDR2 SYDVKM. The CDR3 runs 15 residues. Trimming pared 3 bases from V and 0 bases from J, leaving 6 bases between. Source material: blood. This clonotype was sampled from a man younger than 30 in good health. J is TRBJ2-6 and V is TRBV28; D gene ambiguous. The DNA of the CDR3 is TGTGCCAGCAGTTTGGGCAGCTCTGGGGCCAACGTCCTGACTTTC. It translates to CASSLGSSGANVLTF.